The 29 T cell receptor beta chains below all came from one sample that was sequenced in a study of T cell changes during pregnancy in multiple sclerosis. Method: immunoSEQ multiplex PCR; TCRdb's copy keeps in-frame clones and lacks some. Among approximately 99,000 clones listed, just over 90% were seen once. This specimen consisted of peripheral blood, obtained in the second trimester of pregnancy. These receptors were collected from a female donor in good health, enrolled as a control in a pregnancy study.

The gene calls are TRBV18 and TRBJ1-1; D is possibly TRBD1 (6 bases). Trimming shortened V by 2 bases and J by 1 base, and 20 bases separated the two germline ends. CDR1 and CDR2 (germline): KGHSH, LQKENI. The CDR3 has 18 residues. As DNA, the CDR3 is TGTGCCAGCTCACCAGCAATAACAGGGCCCCAGGGGAACACTGAAGCTTTCTTT. Translated, it gives CASSPAITGPQGNTEAFF.

This clone was seen only a few times. This chain uses TRBV5-6 with TRBJ1-5, with D tentatively TRBD1 (6 bases). The CDR3 extends over 15 amino acids. Trimming took off 1 base at V and 3 bases at J, with 11 bases between the two ends. CDR1 and CDR2 from the germline V gene are SGHDT and YYEEEE. The CDR3 sequence: CASSLTAGVNQPQHF. The CDR3 coding sequence is TGTGCCAGCAGCTTGACTGCAGGGGTCAATCAGCCCCAGCATTTT. Filled out from reference TRBV5-6 and TRBJ1-5, the complete variable domain reads DAGVTQSPTHLIKTRGQQVTLRCSPKSGHDTVSWYQQALGQGPQFIFQYYEEEERQRGNFPDRFSGHQFPNYSSELNVNALLLGDSALYLCASSLTAGVNQPQHFGDGTRLSIL.

J is TRBJ2-5 and V is TRBV4-1; 8 bases agree with TRBD1. The V gene's germline CDR1 is MGHRA and CDR2 YSYEKL. CDR3 length: 16 residues. V was pared by 3 bases and J by 5 bases, with 11 bases of the junction left unmatched. The CDR3 sequence: CASSQGGQGGRETQYF. The CDR3 DNA is TGCGCCAGCAGCCAGGGCGGACAGGGCGGGCGGGAGACCCAGTACTTC.

The gene calls are TRBV7-8 and TRBJ1-3, with D possibly matching TRBD1 (6 bases). Trimming took off 1 base at V and 4 bases at J, with 11 bases between the two ends. This CDR3 has 15 residues. Germline assignment: CDR1 SGHVS and CDR2 FQNEAQ. CDR3 DNA: TGTGCCAGCAGCTTAGTTTGGACAGCCGGAAACACCATATATTTT. Amino acid sequence: CASSLVWTAGNTIYF.

In DNA form, the CDR3 reads TGCGCCAGCAGCACCGGACAGGGAGAAAATCAGCCCCAGCATTTT. Residues: CASSTGQGENQPQHF. The chain uses TRBV5-1 and TRBJ1-5; TRBD1 aligns across 8 bases. Per germline, CDR1 SGHRS and CDR2 YFSETQ. The CDR3 is 15 residues long. V was pared by 4 bases and J by 4 bases, with 7 bases of the junction left unmatched.

This clone appeared a single time. V is TRBV7-9 and J is TRBJ2-3; 10 bases fit TRBD2. V lost 6 bases, J lost 10 bases, and 16 bases stayed unmatched. In germline, CDR1 is SEHNR, CDR2 FQNEAQ (reference sequence). The length of the CDR3 is 16 residues. CDR3 residues: CASRGVGLAAPVAQYF. The CDR3 DNA reads TGTGCCAGCAGAGGGGTAGGACTAGCGGCCCCAGTGGCGCAGTATTTT.

V and J are TRBV2 and TRBJ1-5, with a tentative D call TRBD1 (6 bases). V was shortened by 1 base and J by 1 base, with 8 bases between the two germline ends. There are 15 residues in the CDR3. The germline gives CDR1 SNHLY, CDR2 FYNNEI. CDR3 in amino acids: CASSEEQGSNQPQHF. CDR3 coding DNA: TGTGCCAGCAGTGAAGAGCAGGGGAGCAATCAGCCCCAGCATTTT.

The gene calls are TRBV4-1 and TRBJ2-3; 9 bases agree with TRBD1. The CDR3 runs 15 residues. Germline CDR1 reads MGHRA; CDR2 reads YSYEKL. The junction had 7 bases not matched to a gene; V was cut back by 6 bases and J by 3 bases. CDR3 nucleotides: TGCGCCAGCAGGGGGACAGGGCAGGGAACAGATACGCAGTATTTT. This codes for CASRGTGQGTDTQYF.

The chain has TRBV4-3 and TRBJ1-3; D not resolved. The V gene's germline CDR1 is LGHNA and CDR2 YSLEER. The germline V and J ends were trimmed by 4 bases and 1 base, with 11 bases remaining between them. CDR3 length: 15 amino acids. The CDR3, as DNA: TGCGCCAGCAGCCCACCGGGGAGTTCTGGAAACACCATATATTTT. Its translation is CASSPPGSSGNTIYF.

V is TRBV7-2 and J is TRBJ2-7, with 12 bases fitting TRBD2. This CDR3 is built from 13 residues. Unmatched junction bases numbered 3, after V lost 3 bases and J lost 9 bases. Looked up from germline, CDR1 is SGHTA and CDR2 is FQGNSA. The CDR3 spells CASSFRLAGVQYF. CDR3 sequence (DNA): TGTGCCAGCAGCTTTAGACTAGCGGGAGTGCAGTACTTC.

V is TRBV7-2 and J is TRBJ2-1; 11 positions match TRBD2. From germline, CDR1 is SGHTA and CDR2 FQGNSA. The CDR3 has 15 amino acids. The trim removed 4 bases at V and 7 bases at J, leaving 6 bases unmatched. In DNA form, the CDR3 reads TGTGCCAGCAGCTCGTTAGCGGGAGGGCCTAATGAGCAGTTCTTC. This sequence encodes CASSSLAGGPNEQFF. The full variable domain, rest sourced from reference TRBV7-2 and TRBJ2-1, is GAGVSQSPSNKVTEKGKDVELRCDPISGHTALYWYRQSLGQGLEFLIYFQGNSAPDKSGLPSDRFSAERTGGSVSTLTIQRTQQEDSAVYLCASSSLAGGPNEQFFGPGTRLTVL.

This chain links TRBV5-4 with TRBJ2-3, with a possible D match to TRBD2 (6 bases). Germline V CDR1 and CDR2: SGHNT, YYREEE (reference sequence). V was pared by 0 bases and J by 2 bases, with 13 bases between. The CDR3 spans 16 residues. CDR3 bases: TGTGCCAGCAGCTTGGAATGGGGCGGGACCACAGATACGCAGTATTTT. This gives the protein CASSLEWGGTTDTQYF.

This chain uses TRBV6-5 with TRBJ1-1, with D maybe TRBD1 (5 bases). The germline gives CDR1 MNHEY, CDR2 SVGAGI. Trimming stripped 4 bases from V and 0 bases from J, with 15 bases between. This CDR3 is 16 amino acids long. The CDR3 reads CASSFDSLGMNTEAFF. The CDR3 coding sequence is TGTGCCAGCAGTTTCGACAGTTTAGGGATGAACACTGAAGCTTTCTTT.

This chain links TRBV5-1 with TRBJ2-1, with D possibly matching TRBD2 (6 bases). V was shortened by 3 bases and J by 4 bases, with 11 bases between the two germline ends. CDR3 length: 14 residues. CDR1 SGHRS and CDR2 YFSETQ come from the germline V gene. CDR3 sequence reads: CASSSGLNYNEQFF. The CDR3 coding sequence is TGCGCCAGCAGCTCGGGACTGAATTACAATGAGCAGTTCTTC.

Comments on this clone: Other DNA sequences in the sample encode the same CDR3. The chain links TRBV27 to TRBJ1-2, with 9 bases lining up with TRBD1. CDR3 size: 16 residues. CDR1 and CDR2 from the germline V gene are MNHEY and SMNVEV (reference sequence). After removal of 5 bases from V and 4 bases from J, the junction contained 11 bases not matched to a gene. CDR3 sequence: CASSPDRGPPVYGYTF. Written as DNA, the CDR3 is TGTGCCAGCAGTCCGGACAGGGGCCCCCCTGTCTATGGCTACACCTTC.

V gene TRBV5-1 combines with J gene TRBJ2-1; 10 bases agree with TRBD1. Germline loops: CDR1 SGHRS, CDR2 YFSETQ. CDR3 size: 14 residues. Trimming at V came to 2 bases and at J to 6 bases, leaving 2 bases not matched to a gene. The CDR3 DNA is TGCGCCAGCAGCTTTGGACAGGGGGGCAATGAGCAGTTCTTC. This gives the protein CASSFGQGGNEQFF.

V is TRBV7-9 and J is TRBJ2-1; D is unresolved. The V gene's germline CDR1 is SEHNR and CDR2 FQNEAQ (reference sequence). This CDR3 has 15 amino acids. V was trimmed by 0 bases and J by 7 bases, leaving 13 bases between them. CDR3 region: CASSLAALLSNEQFF. Written as DNA, the CDR3 is TGTGCCAGCAGCTTAGCCGCCCTACTATCGAATGAGCAGTTCTTC.

The chain recombines TRBV7-6 with TRBJ1-1, with D perhaps TRBD1 (6 bases). The germline V gene encodes CDR1 SGHVS and CDR2 FNYEAQ. The CDR3 totals 14 residues. V lost 4 bases to trimming and J lost 0 bases, with 9 bases between them. CDR3 DNA: TGTGCCAGCAGCTCAACAGGGATGAACACTGAAGCTTTCTTT. This translates into CASSSTGMNTEAFF.

V usage is TRBV7-7 and J usage is TRBJ2-1; 8 nucleotides agree with TRBD2. In germline, CDR1 is SSHAT, CDR2 FNYEAQ (reference sequence). This CDR3 region has 15 residues. V gave up 1 base and J gave up 8 bases; unmatched junction bases: 7. As DNA, the CDR3 is TGTGCCAGCAGCTTAGAAACGGGGGGGCGGTATGAGCAGTTCTTC. Translation: CASSLETGGRYEQFF.

V gene TRBV5-1 combines with J gene TRBJ2-3; no reliable D call. Germline CDR1 reads SGHRS; CDR2 reads YFSETQ. V dropped 5 bases and J dropped 6 bases, with 10 bases sitting between them. The CDR3 totals 12 residues. CDR3 bases: TGCGCCAGCAGGCGAGACTCGGATACGCAGTATTTT. The encoded protein is CASRRDSDTQYF. Together with reference TRBV5-1 and TRBJ2-3, the CDR3 gives the full variable domain: KAGVTQTPRYLIKTRGQQVTLSCSPISGHRSVSWYQQTPGQGLQFLFEYFSETQRNKGNFPGRFSGRQFSNSRSEMNVSTLELGDSALYLCASRRDSDTQYFGPGTRLTVL.

This chain uses TRBV7-2 with TRBJ2-3, with 13 bases matching TRBD2. The CDR3 runs to 16 residues. The germline V gene has CDR1 SGHTA and CDR2 FQGNSA. V dropped 5 bases and J dropped 5; count of bases not matched to a gene: 7. The CDR3: CASSPGLAGRLDTQYF. In DNA, the CDR3 is TGTGCCAGCAGCCCGGGACTAGCGGGGAGGTTAGATACGCAGTATTTT.

The rearrangement links TRBV28 to TRBJ1-2; 7 bases match TRBD1. The germline V gene encodes CDR1 MDHEN and CDR2 SYDVKM. This CDR3 is 14 amino acids long. The J segment lost 5 bases and the V segment lost 4 bases, leaving 7 bases of the junction unmatched. The CDR3, as DNA: TGTGCCAGCAGTTCCGGACAGGTGACTTATGGCTACACCTTC. This encodes CASSSGQVTYGYTF.

The chain carries TRBV5-5 and TRBJ2-6; D may be TRBD1 (5 bases). The V and J ends lost 2 bases and 0 bases respectively, with 12 bases between them. This CDR3 region has 17 residues. Per germline, CDR1 SGHKS and CDR2 YYEKEE (reference sequence). The CDR3 region is CASSLGASTSGANVLTF. The DNA of the CDR3 is TGTGCCAGCAGCTTAGGGGCCTCCACCTCTGGGGCCAACGTCCTGACTTTC.

The CDR3 coding sequence is TGTGCCAGCAGCAAAGGACAGGGGGCGCATCCTACGCAGTATTTT. Amino acid sequence: CASSKGQGAHPTQYF. This chain connects TRBV21-1 to TRBJ2-3; the table assigns TRBD1, which was not confirmed against the DNA. TRBV21-1 is classified as a pseudogene. CDR3 length equals 15 residues.

The CDR3 region is CASSGELAGAGANVLTF. For the CDR3, the DNA is TGTGCCAGTAGTGGTGAACTAGCGGGGGCTGGGGCCAACGTCCTGACTTTC. V and J are TRBV19 and TRBJ2-6, with 11 bases aligning to TRBD2. V dropped 5 bases and J dropped 2; count of bases not matched to a gene: 5. There are 17 residues in the CDR3. Germline CDR1 is LNHDA and CDR2 is SQIVND (reference sequence).

This chain connects TRBV7-2 to TRBJ2-7; 7 bases are shared with TRBD1. V lost 3 bases, J lost 0 bases, and 2 bases stayed unmatched. Germline V gene data show CDR1 as SGHTA and CDR2 as FQGNSA. The CDR3 is made up of 14 amino acids. Here the CDR3 reads CASSFSGGSYEQYF. In nucleotides, the CDR3 is TGTGCCAGCAGCTTTTCAGGGGGCTCCTACGAGCAGTACTTC.

This clone has more than one count but fewer than ten. This chain joins TRBV10-3 and TRBJ1-1, with TRBD1 as a possible D gene (5 bases). Deletions cut 11 bases from V and 1 base from J, with 11 bases between. CDR1 ENHRY and CDR2 SYGVKD come from the germline V gene. This CDR3 comprises 12 residues. The CDR3 protein is CALKTENTEAFF. CDR3 nucleotides: TGTGCCCTAAAGACAGAGAACACTGAAGCTTTCTTT.

The genes are TRBV6-4 and TRBJ1-2; D may be TRBD1 (6 bases). The germline V and J ends were trimmed by 3 bases and 4 bases, with 18 bases remaining between them. The CDR3 loop spans 16 amino acids. Germline loops: CDR1 MRHNA, CDR2 SNTAGT. CDR3 loop: CASSDGMDRIGYGYTF. Here the CDR3 DNA reads TGTGCCAGCAGTGATGGGATGGACAGAATCGGCTATGGCTACACCTTC.

V usage is TRBV4-1 and J usage is TRBJ2-2; TRBD2 agrees at 11 bases. This CDR3 has 17 residues. V lost 1 base and J lost 4; bases outside the gene matches: 5. Germline CDR1 and CDR2: MGHRA and YSYEKL. CDR3 DNA sequence: TGCGCCAGCAGCCAAGGTTCTCTAGCGGGGGGCACCGGGGAGCTGTTTTTT. As protein: CASSQGSLAGGTGELFF.